Listed below are T cell receptor beta chains from one sample, sequenced in a study of blood T cell repertoires in COVID-19. The assay was immunoSEQ multiplex PCR, and TCRdb's table has in-frame clones only and misses some. The sample records around 76,000 clones, around 83% being singletons. Input material: peripheral blood. These receptors originate from a man aged 30 to 45 with COVID-19, enrolled during active disease. Each CDR3 is given with its conserved first and last residue. Fields, in order: clone size, J gene, V gene, CDR3 protein. Clone size is given for some rows only: seen once, a few or many times, or a class if the clone is expanded.

abundance: NA
j_gene: TRBJ2-4
v_gene: TRBV7-2
CDR3aa: CASSLLGGTDIQYF

abundance: NA
j_gene: TRBJ2-7
v_gene: TRBV3-1/TRBV3-2
CDR3aa: CASSRGGASDFYEQYF

abundance: NA
j_gene: TRBJ2-1
v_gene: TRBV15
CDR3aa: CATSREAHEQFF

abundance: NA
j_gene: TRBJ1-2
v_gene: TRBV6-4
CDR3aa: CASSLGQGAHGYTF

abundance: NA
j_gene: TRBJ2-6
v_gene: TRBV6-5
CDR3aa: CASTDRFPGANVLTF

abundance: once
j_gene: TRBJ2-1
v_gene: TRBV19
CDR3aa: CASSPQGATFYNEQFF

abundance: NA
j_gene: TRBJ1-5
v_gene: TRBV18
CDR3aa: CASSQDRIDQPQHF

abundance: NA
j_gene: TRBJ1-1
v_gene: TRBV7-2
CDR3aa: CASSLSTGSITEAFF

abundance: NA
j_gene: TRBJ1-5
v_gene: TRBV25-1
CDR3aa: CASSDRGTDSNQPQHF

abundance: NA
j_gene: TRBJ2-1
v_gene: TRBV12-5
CDR3aa: CASGPDRARPFF

abundance: NA
j_gene: TRBJ1-5
v_gene: TRBV19
CDR3aa: CASKGSNQPQHF

abundance: NA
j_gene: TRBJ2-2
v_gene: TRBV6-1
CDR3aa: CASSARQGAHTGELFF

abundance: NA
j_gene: TRBJ1-1
v_gene: TRBV5-4
CDR3aa: CASSFTGRNTEAFF

abundance: NA
j_gene: TRBJ2-7
v_gene: TRBV6-6
CDR3aa: CASSSETGMSEQYF

abundance: NA
j_gene: TRBJ1-6
v_gene: TRBV28
CDR3aa: CASSSTGGRNNSPLHF

abundance: NA
j_gene: TRBJ2-3
v_gene: TRBV21-1
CDR3aa: CASRGGPADTQYF

abundance: NA
j_gene: TRBJ1-3
v_gene: TRBV5-1
CDR3aa: CASSLVTGPTAPISGNTIYF

abundance: NA
j_gene: TRBJ2-2
v_gene: TRBV15
CDR3aa: CATSRDPLSGELFF

abundance: once
j_gene: TRBJ2-7
v_gene: TRBV27
CDR3aa: CASSPSEADYSYEQYF

abundance: NA
j_gene: TRBJ2-5
v_gene: TRBV19
CDR3aa: CASSIYREGGETQYF

abundance: once
j_gene: TRBJ1-4
v_gene: TRBV10-3
CDR3aa: CAISVELGTGNEKLFF

abundance: NA
j_gene: TRBJ2-5
v_gene: TRBV9
CDR3aa: CASSVASRGMEQETQYF

abundance: NA
j_gene: TRBJ1-3
v_gene: TRBV7-2
CDR3aa: CASSRGDSSGNTIYF

abundance: NA
j_gene: TRBJ2-6
v_gene: TRBV30
CDR3aa: CAWSGGQSGANVLTF

abundance: once
j_gene: TRBJ2-3
v_gene: TRBV6-4
CDR3aa: CASSDSGSTDTQYF

abundance: NA
j_gene: TRBJ2-3
v_gene: TRBV10-1
CDR3aa: CASSPTQTSGRSDTQYF

abundance: NA
j_gene: TRBJ1-1
v_gene: TRBV27
CDR3aa: CASSHRTPENEAFF

abundance: few
j_gene: TRBJ1-4
v_gene: TRBV4-3
CDR3aa: CASSQVWQGLEKLFF

abundance: NA
j_gene: TRBJ2-7
v_gene: TRBV7-9
CDR3aa: CASSLGTRSYEQYF

abundance: NA
j_gene: TRBJ2-7
v_gene: TRBV4-3
CDR3aa: CASSQGNPGLAGGGEQYF

abundance: NA
j_gene: TRBJ1-4
v_gene: TRBV7-9
CDR3aa: CASSLRGQGELNEKLFF

abundance: NA
j_gene: TRBJ1-1
v_gene: TRBV6-5
CDR3aa: CASSFGRSVNTEAFF

abundance: NA
j_gene: TRBJ1-1
v_gene: TRBV24-1
CDR3aa: CATSDSPGQGIRGTEAFF

abundance: NA
j_gene: TRBJ1-3
v_gene: TRBV28
CDR3aa: CASSWGQGPGNTIYF

abundance: NA
j_gene: TRBJ2-7
v_gene: TRBV15
CDR3aa: CATSRGWDSTYEQYF

abundance: once
j_gene: TRBJ1-5
v_gene: TRBV23-1
CDR3aa: CASSQNTGTTSNQPQHF

abundance: NA
j_gene: TRBJ1-5
v_gene: TRBV19
CDR3aa: CASSIDRDSRQPQHF

abundance: NA
j_gene: TRBJ2-3
v_gene: TRBV4-1
CDR3aa: CASSGRGGGTDTQYF

abundance: NA
j_gene: TRBJ2-3
v_gene: TRBV6-5
CDR3aa: CASRSGSSGTDTQYF

abundance: NA
j_gene: TRBJ1-1
v_gene: TRBV28
CDR3aa: CASSFQGSVNTEAFF

abundance: NA
j_gene: TRBJ1-6
v_gene: TRBV30
CDR3aa: CAWSVWDRESPLHF

abundance: NA
j_gene: TRBJ1-6
v_gene: TRBV14
CDR3aa: CASSQVGGSRHNSPLHF

abundance: NA
j_gene: TRBJ1-3
v_gene: TRBV9
CDR3aa: CASSVGGWQGPGNTIYF